This TCR beta chain was profiled in a study of cytomegalovirus exposure and HLA in healthy donors. Study context: The Caucasian-associated ancestry cluster held roughly 80% of some 420 genotyped donors. Study-level points and caveats: In an earlier analysis, most TCR beta V segments were productive about 87% or about 30% of the time.

In germline, CDR1 is MDHEN, CDR2 SYDVKM. CDR3 length: 14 amino acids. Trimming removed 7 bases at V and 1 base at J, with 14 bases between. The PCR made use of 60 Vbeta and 13 Jbeta primers. The assay was immunoSEQ multiplex PCR, and TCRdb's table has in-frame clones only and misses some. Of 150,000 to 160,000 clones in the sample, over 70% were seen once. A word on this clone: The antigen is unknown.

The chain recombines TRBV28 with TRBJ2-7; maybe TRBD1 (5 bases). This receptor was obtained from a young man in good health and CMV-seropositive. Material for sequencing was PBMCs. The CDR3 bases are TGTGCCAGCAATTCCCCCGACAGATCCTACGAGCAGTACTTC. This gives the protein CASNSPDRSYEQYF.